What follows describes a single T cell receptor (beta chain). The antigen remains undetermined. The sample is drawn from a study of cytomegalovirus exposure and HLA in healthy donors. Germline CDR1 and CDR2: MGHRA and YSYEKL. The CDR3 sequence is 16 residues long. The V end was cut by 4 bases, the J end by 0 bases, with 15 bases between. TCRdb keeps only in-frame clones here, not all; method: immunoSEQ multiplex PCR. Here the sample spans about 54,000 clones, around nine tenths being singletons. General study findings and limits: There were 150 to 200 TCR beta chains listed as cytomegalovirus-associated. High sensitivity and specificity were reportedly achieved when the classifier diagnosed cytomegalovirus status. Whilst most TCR sequences proved rare, a subset of public TCRs occurred across many donors.

Sequencing was performed on PBMCs. The clonotype was recovered from a woman under 30 in good health and CMV-seropositive. The chain recombines TRBV4-1 with TRBJ2-5, with D possibly matching TRBD2 (5 bases). The CDR3 nucleotides read TGCGCCAGCAGCCGGGAACCCGGGAACAACCAAGAGACCCAGTACTTC. Protein: CASSREPGNNQETQYF.